This T cell receptor beta chain appears in the sequencing data of a study of CD8 T cells in Susac syndrome. The controls, all healthy donors, were matched for age and sex. RNA amounts of about 0.5 to 1 ug underwent reverse transcription with random hexamers. MiXCR, applied by TCRdb to the immunoSEQ multiplex PCR reads, yields one record per CDR3 protein. Of fewer than 150,000 distinct CDR3 sequences listed, about 94% are singletons. Germline trimming cut 5 bases from V and 7 bases from J; bases unmatched to any gene: 7. Per the germline V gene, CDR1 is DFQATT and CDR2 is SNEGSKA (reference sequence). CDR3 length equals 12 residues.

The TCR comes from a human donor in good health. The sequencing input was CD8+ T cells from PBMCs. The rearrangement links TRBV20-1 to TRBJ2-7, with 8 bases aligning to TRBD1. CDR3: CSAYRGNGEQYF. As DNA, the CDR3 is TGCAGTGCTTACAGGGGGAATGGGGAGCAGTACTTC.